What follows are 20 T cell receptor beta chains derived from one specimen sequenced in a study of cytomegalovirus exposure and HLA in healthy donors. Primers included in the PCR were 60 Vbeta and 13 Jbeta primers. Assay: immunoSEQ multiplex PCR; the TCRdb copy retains only in-frame clones and omits some. Seen here are roughly 150,000 clones, 76% observed once, and the top ten hold about 3.4%. The sequencing input was PBMCs. The receptors come from a male donor in good health and CMV-seronegative.

This clone was counted only a few times. The chain uses TRBV7-3 and TRBJ2-5; D remains unclear. The length of the CDR3 is 13 residues. V lost 2 bases and J lost 3, with 7 bases in between. CDR1 is SGHTA, CDR2 FQGTGA, per germline. CDR3 amino acids: CASSLQREETQYF. DNA for the CDR3: TGTGCCAGCAGCTTACAAAGAGAAGAGACCCAGTACTTC.

The rearrangement links TRBV7-2 to TRBJ2-3, with 8 bases that match TRBD2. Looked up from germline, CDR1 is SGHTA and CDR2 is FQGNSA. This CDR3 has 17 amino acids. The ends lost 1 base at V and 3 bases at J; junction bases unmatched: 9. The CDR3 reads CASSLGLARVQTDTQYF. Here the CDR3 DNA reads TGTGCCAGCAGCTTAGGACTAGCGAGGGTACAGACAGATACGCAGTATTTT.

The rearrangement uses TRBV6-1 and TRBJ2-2, with 7 bases that match TRBD2. J gave up 4 bases and V 6 bases, and 8 bases lay outside the gene matches. Per germline, CDR1 MNHNS and CDR2 SASEGT. The CDR3 has 15 amino acids. CDR3 sequence reads: CASRGEGLGTGELFF. For the CDR3, the DNA is TGTGCCAGCAGGGGGGAGGGCCTGGGCACCGGGGAGCTGTTTTTT.

The chain employs TRBV4-1 and TRBJ2-2, with D uncertain. Germline-derived CDR1 and CDR2 are MGHRA and YSYEKL. Trimming removed 5 bases at V and 4 bases at J, with 8 bases between. CDR3 size: 13 residues. The CDR3 region is CASSYFFTGELFF. DNA for the CDR3: TGCGCCAGCAGCTACTTCTTCACCGGGGAGCTGTTTTTT.

The CDR3 reads CASSVSWENLSGNTIYF. The CDR3 DNA reads TGTGCCAGCAGCGTTAGTTGGGAGAACCTCTCTGGAAACACCATATATTTT. This chain connects TRBV9 to TRBJ1-3, with D unresolved. Per the germline V gene, CDR1 is SGDLS and CDR2 is YYNGEE. The CDR3 runs 17 residues. The V end lost 2 bases, the J end lost 0 bases, and 15 bases lay between the germline ends.

In its sample, this clone was seen a few times. This rearrangement joins TRBV5-4 to TRBJ2-3, with TRBD2 matching 10 bases. The ends lost 0 bases at V and 3 bases at J; junction bases unmatched: 10. This CDR3 is 18 amino acids long. In germline, CDR1 is SGHNT, CDR2 YYREEE (reference sequence). The chain's CDR3 is CASSLAQRGGPGTDTQYF. The CDR3 DNA sequence: TGTGCCAGCAGCTTGGCCCAGCGGGGGGGCCCTGGGACAGATACGCAGTATTTT.

The chain uses TRBV27 and TRBJ2-7; tentative D call: TRBD1 (6 bases). The germline CDR1 and CDR2 sequences are MNHEY and SMNVEV (reference sequence). This CDR3 region has 14 residues. Trimming left V 0 bases short and J 1 base short, with 7 bases between. The CDR3: CASSLSDRSYEQYF. The DNA for the CDR3 is TGTGCCAGCAGTTTATCGGACAGATCCTACGAGCAGTACTTC.

The genes are TRBV5-1 and TRBJ1-1, with 7 nucleotides matching TRBD1. The CDR3 is made up of 14 amino acids. V shed 4 bases, J shed 4 bases, and the junction held 7 bases outside the gene matches. CDR1 and CDR2 from the germline V gene are SGHRS and YFSETQ. The chain's CDR3 is CASSPMTGSTEAFF. The CDR3 DNA reads as TGCGCCAGCAGCCCGATGACAGGGAGCACTGAAGCTTTCTTT.

The V call is TRBV18, the J call TRBJ2-2, with a tentative D call TRBD2 (5 bases). The germline CDR1 and CDR2 sequences are KGHSH and LQKENI. Trimming cost V 2 bases and J 7 bases, with 14 bases left between them. The CDR3 spans 15 residues. The CDR3: CASSPTEAVGGELFF. The CDR3 bases are TGTGCCAGCTCACCAACGGAGGCGGTTGGCGGGGAGCTGTTTTTT.

The genes are TRBV18 and TRBJ1-6; 11 nucleotides align to TRBD1. Per the germline V gene, CDR1 is KGHSH and CDR2 is LQKENI. The CDR3 contains 15 residues. V shed 5 bases, J shed 6 bases, and the junction held 3 bases outside the gene matches. This CDR3 is CASSGQGARNSPLHF. The CDR3 DNA follows: TGTGCCAGCTCAGGACAGGGGGCGCGTAATTCACCCCTCCACTTT.

This chain links TRBV7-3 with TRBJ2-3; D is unresolved. The ends were cut back, 3 bases at V and 6 bases at J, with 10 bases in the middle. The CDR3 loop spans 13 amino acids. Germline CDR1 reads SGHTA; CDR2 reads FQGTGA. The DNA of the CDR3 is TGTGCCAGCAGCTTTTCTACCCCTGATACGCAGTATTTT. This codes for CASSFSTPDTQYF.

V is TRBV13 and J is TRBJ2-1, with 9 positions matching TRBD2. V shed 10 bases and J 10 bases; nucleotides not matched to a gene: 14. This CDR3 region has 14 residues. Germline-derived CDR1 and CDR2 are PRHDT and FYEKMQ (reference sequence). The CDR3 is CATSPGREGEEQFF. The DNA of the CDR3 is TGTGCCACCTCCCCTGGGCGGGAGGGCGAAGAGCAGTTCTTC.

The chain links TRBV5-6 to TRBJ2-4; possible D gene TRBD2, 6 bases. The CDR3 totals 15 residues. Germline lookup yields CDR1 SGHDT and CDR2 YYEEEE. Trimming pared 5 bases from V and 0 bases from J, leaving 12 bases between. The chain's CDR3 is CASRVRGLAKNIQYF. The CDR3 DNA sequence: TGTGCCAGCAGGGTCCGGGGGTTAGCCAAAAACATTCAGTACTTC.

This clone has only a few counts. The genes are TRBV7-2 and TRBJ2-5, with TRBD1 matching 10 bases. The closer fit of TRBJ2-7 to the DNA end suggests the J call may be wrong. The germline gives CDR1 SGHTA, CDR2 FQGNSA. The CDR3 runs 15 residues. The CDR3 here is CASSLDRGSSYEQYF. The CDR3, as DNA: TGTGCCAGCAGCTTGGACAGGGGGAGCTCCTACGAGCAGTACTTC.

J is TRBJ1-5 and V is TRBV27, with 11 bases fitting TRBD1. V was pared by 8 bases and J by 3 bases, with 6 bases of the junction left unmatched. The CDR3 is 15 amino acids. Looked up from germline, CDR1 is MNHEY and CDR2 is SMNVEV (reference sequence). DNA of the CDR3: TGTGCCAGCGACCGGGACAGGGGGACCAATCAGCCCCAGCATTTT. Translation: CASDRDRGTNQPQHF.

This clone was observed once. This chain links TRBV30 with TRBJ2-1, with a weak D call TRBD2 (6 bases). CDR1 and CDR2 from the germline V gene are GTSNPN and SVGIG (reference sequence). There are 12 residues in the CDR3. V lost 1 base and J lost 11, with 12 bases in between. The CDR3 DNA sequence: TGTGCCTGGAGTGCCCGGGACTTAAAGCAGTTCTTC. This encodes CAWSARDLKQFF. The full variable domain, with the rest looked up from reference TRBV30 and TRBJ2-1, is SQTIHQWPATLVQPVGSPLSLECTVEGTSNPNLYWYRQAAGRGLQLLFYSVGIGQISSEVPQNLSASRPQDRQFILSSKKLLLSDSGFYLCAWSARDLKQFFGPGTRLTVL.

This clone occurred once. The J gene is TRBJ2-7, the V gene TRBV2; 10 bases map to TRBD1. CDR1 and CDR2 from the germline V gene are SNHLY and FYNNEI. V lost 4 bases to trimming and J lost 6 bases; unmatched junction nucleotides: 6. This CDR3 comprises 14 residues. The CDR3 nucleotides are TGTGCCAGCAGTGGGACAGGGGGATTTATCGAGCAGTACTTC. It specifies CASSGTGGFIEQYF.

The chain employs TRBV4-2 and TRBJ2-5; 8 nucleotides agree with TRBD2. Germline trimming cut 3 bases from V and 1 base from J; bases unmatched to any gene: 4. CDR1 is LGHNA and CDR2 is YNFKEQ in the germline V gene. This CDR3 is 15 amino acids long. CDR3 sequence: CASSQSGGPQETQYF. The CDR3 DNA follows: TGTGCCAGCAGCCAGAGCGGGGGACCCCAAGAGACCCAGTACTTC.

The chain couples TRBV29-1 to TRBJ1-5; possibly TRBD1 for D (5 bases). Trimming took off 5 bases at V and 2 bases at J, with 16 bases between the two ends. This CDR3 comprises 15 residues. Germline V gives CDR1 SQVTM, CDR2 ANQGSEA. DNA of the CDR3: TGCAGCGTTTGTCTAAGGGGTGGCGGCAATCAGCCCCAGCATTTT. This gives the protein CSVCLRGGGNQPQHF.

The chain has TRBV5-6 and TRBJ2-7; 12 bases line up with TRBD2. V was pared by 3 bases and J by 2 bases, with 3 bases of the junction left unmatched. Germline V CDR1 and CDR2: SGHDT, YYEEEE. The length of the CDR3 is 15 residues. The CDR3 DNA reads TGTGCCAGCAGCTCGCGACTAGCGGGAGCCTACGAGCAGTACTTC. As protein: CASSSRLAGAYEQYF.